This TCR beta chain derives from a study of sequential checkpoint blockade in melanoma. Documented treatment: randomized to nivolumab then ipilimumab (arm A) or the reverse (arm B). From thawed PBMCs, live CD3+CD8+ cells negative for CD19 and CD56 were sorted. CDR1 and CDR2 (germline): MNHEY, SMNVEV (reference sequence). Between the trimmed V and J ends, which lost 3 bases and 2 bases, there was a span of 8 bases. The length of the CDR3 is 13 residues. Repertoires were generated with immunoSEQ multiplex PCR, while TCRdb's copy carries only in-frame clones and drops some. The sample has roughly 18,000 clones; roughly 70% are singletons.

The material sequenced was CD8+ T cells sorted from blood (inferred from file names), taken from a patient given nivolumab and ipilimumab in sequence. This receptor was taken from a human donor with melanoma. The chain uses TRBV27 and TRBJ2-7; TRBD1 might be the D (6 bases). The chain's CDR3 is CASSFGQTYEQYF. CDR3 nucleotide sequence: TGTGCCAGCAGTTTCGGACAGACCTACGAGCAGTACTTC.